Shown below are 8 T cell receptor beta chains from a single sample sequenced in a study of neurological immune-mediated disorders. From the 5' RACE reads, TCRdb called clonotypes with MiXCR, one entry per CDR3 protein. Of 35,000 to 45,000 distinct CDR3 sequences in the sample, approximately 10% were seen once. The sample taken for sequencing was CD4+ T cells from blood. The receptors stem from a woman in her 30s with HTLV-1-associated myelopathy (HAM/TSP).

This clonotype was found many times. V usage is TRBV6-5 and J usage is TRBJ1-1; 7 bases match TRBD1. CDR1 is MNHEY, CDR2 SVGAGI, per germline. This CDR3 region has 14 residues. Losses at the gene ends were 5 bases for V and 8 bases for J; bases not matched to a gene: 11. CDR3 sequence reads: CASSQQGRLGEAFF. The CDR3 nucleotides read TGTGCCAGCAGTCAACAGGGGAGGCTTGGGGAAGCTTTCTTT.

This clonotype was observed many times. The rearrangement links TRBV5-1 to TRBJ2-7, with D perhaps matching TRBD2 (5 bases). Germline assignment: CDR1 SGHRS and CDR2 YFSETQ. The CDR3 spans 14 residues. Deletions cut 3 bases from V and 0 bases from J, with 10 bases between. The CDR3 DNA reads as TGCGCCAGCAGCTCGAGCGGCAGCTCCTACGAGCAGTACTTC. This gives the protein CASSSSGSSYEQYF.

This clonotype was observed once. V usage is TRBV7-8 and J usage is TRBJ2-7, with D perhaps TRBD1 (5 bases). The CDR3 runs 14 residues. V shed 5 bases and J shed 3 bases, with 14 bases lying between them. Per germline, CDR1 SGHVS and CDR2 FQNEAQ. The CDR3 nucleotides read TGTGCCAGCAGCAGTACAGGCAGGGTCTACGAGCAGTACTTC. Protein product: CASSSTGRVYEQYF. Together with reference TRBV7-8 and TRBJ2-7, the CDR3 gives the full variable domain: GAGVSQSPRYKVAKRGQDVALRCDPISGHVSLFWYQQALGQGPEFLTYFQNEAQLDKSGLPSDRFFAERPEGSVSTLKIQRTQQEDSAVYLCASSSTGRVYEQYFGPGTRLTVT.

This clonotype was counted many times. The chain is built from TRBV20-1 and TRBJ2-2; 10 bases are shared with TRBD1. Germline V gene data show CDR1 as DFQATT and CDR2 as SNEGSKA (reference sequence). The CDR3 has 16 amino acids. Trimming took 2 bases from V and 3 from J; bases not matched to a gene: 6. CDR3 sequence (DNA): TGCAGTGCTAGATCCCGAGGGACAGGGGACACCGGGGAGCTGTTTTTT. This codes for CSARSRGTGDTGELFF.

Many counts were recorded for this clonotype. The CDR3 is CASSHTGYEQYF. CDR3 DNA sequence: TGCGCCAGCAGTCACACAGGGTACGAGCAGTACTTC. This chain joins TRBV5-1 and TRBJ2-7, with D perhaps matching TRBD1 (6 bases). The V gene's germline CDR1 is SGHRS and CDR2 YFSETQ. Trimming left V 5 bases short and J 4 bases short, with 10 bases between. CDR3 length: 12 amino acids.

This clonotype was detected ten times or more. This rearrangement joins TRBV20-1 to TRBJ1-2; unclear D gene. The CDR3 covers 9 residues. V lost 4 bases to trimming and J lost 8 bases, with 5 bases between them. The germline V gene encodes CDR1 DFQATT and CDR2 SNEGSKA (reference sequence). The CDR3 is CSANEGYTF. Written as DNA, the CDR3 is TGCAGTGCTAATGAGGGCTACACCTTC.

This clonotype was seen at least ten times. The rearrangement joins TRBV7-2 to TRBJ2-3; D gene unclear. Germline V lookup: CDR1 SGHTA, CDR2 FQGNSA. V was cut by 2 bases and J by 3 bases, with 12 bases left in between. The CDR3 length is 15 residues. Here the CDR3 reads CASSLKGGLTDTQYF. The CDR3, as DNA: TGTGCCAGCAGCTTAAAGGGTGGCCTGACAGATACGCAGTATTTT.

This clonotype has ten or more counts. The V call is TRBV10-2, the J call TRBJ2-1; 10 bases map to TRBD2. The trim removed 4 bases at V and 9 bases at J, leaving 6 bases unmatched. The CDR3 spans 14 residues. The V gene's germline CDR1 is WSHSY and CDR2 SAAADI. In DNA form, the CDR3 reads TGCGCCAGCAGTGGAGCGGGGGGGCCGGGTGAGCAGTTCTTC. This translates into CASSGAGGPGEQFF.